This record concerns one TCR beta chain sequence. The length of the CDR3 is 13 residues. CDR1 is MDHEN, CDR2 SYDVKM, per germline. V gave up 4 bases and J gave up 7 bases, with 10 bases separating them. This record belongs to a study of cytomegalovirus exposure and HLA in healthy donors. This PCR relied on a set of 60 Vbeta primers and 13 Jbeta primers. Repertoires were generated with immunoSEQ multiplex PCR, while TCRdb's copy carries only in-frame clones and drops some. The sample holds some 190,000 clones, 81% seen once. The rearrangement links TRBV28 to TRBJ1-4; D gene uncertain. The receptor's source is a man aged 18 to 30 in good health and CMV-seronegative. The sample taken for sequencing was PBMCs. The CDR3 nucleotides are TGTGCCAGCAGTTACTACACACTTGAAAAACTGTTTTTT. Encoded protein: CASSYYTLEKLFF.